The 30 T cell receptor beta chains given below trace back to one sample, sequenced in a study of T cells in Graves' hyperthyroidism and ophthalmopathy. Amplification yielded TCR beta CDR3 regions, with RNA transcripts as the source. With the HTBI primer set, the TCR CDR3 went through a first round of RT-PCR. TCRdb analysed the multiplex PCR reads with MiXCR anew, one entry per CDR3 protein. The sample records around 190,000 distinct CDR3 sequences, about a sixth being singletons. Sequencing input: blood. Receptors were obtained from a woman in her forties or fifties with Graves' hyperthyroidism.

The table lists this clonotype with many counts. The rearrangement uses TRBV20-1 and TRBJ2-1; D call uncertain. Trimming shortened V by 8 bases and J by 4 bases, and 12 bases separated the two germline ends. This CDR3 contains 12 residues. Germline V lookup: CDR1 DFQATT, CDR2 SNEGSKA (reference sequence). The CDR3 bases are TGCAGTATGACCACCAAGTACAATGAGCAGTTCTTC. Translating gives CSMTTKYNEQFF.

The rearrangement uses TRBV7-7 and TRBJ1-5, with D possibly being TRBD1 (6 bases). The CDR3 consists of 15 residues. The V end lost 2 bases, the J end lost 2 bases, and 10 bases lay between the germline ends. The germline V gene encodes CDR1 SSHAT and CDR2 FNYEAQ (reference sequence). The CDR3 nucleotides read TGTGCCAGCAGCTTAAAGGGGGAGGGCAATCAGCCCCAGCATTTT. Protein sequence: CASSLKGEGNQPQHF.

This clonotype appeared a few times. The chain uses TRBV4-2 and TRBJ1-1; a weak D match, TRBD1 (6 bases). CDR3 length equals 15 residues. Looked up from germline, CDR1 is LGHNA and CDR2 is YNFKEQ. The germline V and J ends were trimmed by 1 base and 1 base, with 10 bases remaining between them. The CDR3 DNA reads as TGTGCCAGCAGCCAAGGGACAGCCACGAACACTGAAGCTTTCTTT. Translation gives CASSQGTATNTEAFF.

As to this clonotype: This may arise from a read error, as a much more abundant clone is one base away. The V gene is TRBV20-1, the J gene TRBJ2-1; unclear D gene. V was clipped by 7 bases and J by 2 bases, with 15 bases between them. The CDR3 spans 14 residues. The germline V gene encodes CDR1 DFQATT and CDR2 SNEGSKA (reference sequence). CDR3 DNA sequence: TGCAGTGAACAGCGAGTGAGCCCCTACAATGAGCAGTTCTTC. The encoded protein is CSEQRVSPYNEQFF.

The chain is built from TRBV11-2 and TRBJ2-7; D gene ambiguous. This CDR3 spans 14 amino acids. Trimming cost V 0 bases and J 7 bases, with 13 bases left between them. Germline CDR1 and CDR2: SGHAT and FQNNGV. In DNA, the CDR3 is TGTGCCAGCAGCTTAGAACCGATCTACGGAGAGCAGTACTTC. Encoded protein: CASSLEPIYGEQYF.

This clonotype was counted ten times or more. V is TRBV24-1 and J is TRBJ2-5; TRBD1 aligns across 8 bases. This CDR3 is 16 amino acids long. The junction had 9 bases not matched to a gene; V was cut back by 2 bases and J by 5 bases. Germline loops: CDR1 KGHDR, CDR2 SFDVKD. CDR3 region: CATSDYVTGAQETQYF. For the CDR3, the DNA is TGTGCCACCAGTGATTACGTGACAGGGGCGCAGGAGACCCAGTACTTC.

This clonotype was recorded a few times. The rearrangement links TRBV5-4 to TRBJ1-1, with TRBD1 matching over 9 bases. The germline gives CDR1 SGHNT, CDR2 YYREEE (reference sequence). This CDR3 is built from 14 residues. Trimming removed 5 bases from V and 6 bases from J; junction bases left unmatched: 8. CDR3: CASRHRDRVAEAFF. The CDR3 coding sequence is TGTGCCAGCAGGCACCGGGACAGGGTGGCTGAAGCTTTCTTT.

CDR3 sequence (DNA): TGTGCCAACGGACAGTCCACAGATACGCAGTATTTT. Its protein is CANGQSTDTQYF. The rearrangement joins TRBV28 to TRBJ2-3, with a tentative D call TRBD1 (6 bases). The CDR3 contains 12 residues. V dropped 10 bases and J dropped 2 bases, with 10 bases sitting between them. Germline V CDR1 and CDR2: MDHEN, SYDVKM.

This CDR3 reads CASSIRDRGLNYGYTF. As DNA, the CDR3 is TGTGCCAGTAGTATCCGGGACAGGGGGTTGAACTATGGCTACACCTTC. This chain connects TRBV19 to TRBJ1-2, with 11 nucleotides matching TRBD1. Germline V lookup: CDR1 LNHDA, CDR2 SQIVND (reference sequence). After removal of 3 bases from V and 2 bases from J, the junction contained 5 bases not matched to a gene. This CDR3 comprises 16 residues.

The chain has TRBV11-3 and TRBJ2-4, with 7 nucleotides matching TRBD2. V was pared by 5 bases and J by 5 bases, with 6 bases of the junction left unmatched. Germline values: CDR1 SGHNT, CDR2 YENEEA. The CDR3 length is 14 residues. Here the CDR3 reads CASSRRERENIQYF. CDR3 nucleotide sequence: TGTGCCAGCAGCCGGCGGGAGAGGGAAAACATTCAGTACTTC.

About this clonotype itself: At one end the junction does not follow the germline gene, possibly because of a read error. This CDR3 is CTSRNGASGRGNEQFF. Written as DNA, the CDR3 is TGTACCAGCAGAAACGGAGCTAGCGGGAGAGGTAATGAGCAATTCTTC. This sequence joins TRBV6-1 and TRBJ2-1, with 10 bases that match TRBD2. The CDR3 consists of 16 residues. Germline CDR1 is MNHNS and CDR2 is SASEGT.

This clonotype was seen a handful of times. This chain uses TRBV19 with TRBJ1-5; no clear D gene. CDR1 and CDR2 from the germline V gene are LNHDA and SQIVND (reference sequence). The CDR3 is made up of 14 amino acids. Between the trimmed V and J ends, which lost 3 bases and 9 bases, there was a span of 15 bases. The CDR3 spells CASSIREGPWPQHF. DNA for the CDR3: TGTGCCAGTAGTATTCGGGAGGGCCCATGGCCCCAGCATTTT.

This clonotype was detected a few times. This chain connects TRBV11-2 to TRBJ1-2; D might be TRBD1 (5 bases). Trimming removed 0 bases from V and 8 bases from J, with 13 bases in between. Germline values: CDR1 SGHAT, CDR2 FQNNGV. The CDR3 contains 14 residues. The CDR3 DNA follows: TGTGCCAGCAGCTTAGATGGGGGGGTGATGGGCTACACCTTC. It encodes CASSLDGGVMGYTF.

The table lists this clonotype with many counts. The rearrangement uses TRBV15 and TRBJ1-1, with TRBD1 matching 9 bases. From germline, CDR1 is LNHNV and CDR2 YYDKDF (reference sequence). Losses at the gene ends were 1 base for V and 6 bases for J; bases not matched to a gene: 9. CDR3 length: 16 residues. In DNA form, the CDR3 reads TGTGCCACCAGCAGAGGAAGGGACAGGGCGGAGGCTGAAGCTTTCTTT. This codes for CATSRGRDRAEAEAFF.

Many counts were recorded for this clonotype. The V call is TRBV30, the J call TRBJ2-2; D uncertain. The CDR3 has 13 residues. Germline values: CDR1 GTSNPN, CDR2 SVGIG (reference sequence). V gave up 4 bases and J gave up 5 bases, with 11 bases separating them. CDR3 region: CAWNSVGTGELFF. The CDR3 DNA follows: TGTGCCTGGAATTCTGTGGGAACCGGGGAGCTGTTTTTT.

The chain combines TRBV20-1 with TRBJ2-7, with D possibly matching TRBD2 (5 bases). In germline, CDR1 is DFQATT, CDR2 SNEGSKA (reference sequence). The CDR3 totals 14 residues. Trimming took off 3 bases at V and 7 bases at J, with 19 bases between the two ends. CDR3 sequence (DNA): TGCAGTGCTAGCGGCGGGCCCAGCCTGGGAGAGCAGTACTTC. Protein sequence: CSASGGPSLGEQYF.

A few counts support this clonotype. This chain connects TRBV10-3 to TRBJ1-2; 8 bases fit TRBD1. The junction had 4 bases not matched to a gene; V was cut back by 6 bases and J by 7 bases. The CDR3 contains 12 residues. Germline CDR1 and CDR2: ENHRY and SYGVKD. The CDR3 bases are TGTGCCATCAGGACAGGGGAAACTGGCTACACCTTC. It codes for CAIRTGETGYTF.

CDR3 bases: TGTGCCAGCAGCATGACAGGGGGCGCTTGGGTTGAAGGCTACACCTTC. This encodes CASSMTGGAWVEGYTF. The chain links TRBV11-3 to TRBJ1-2; 10 bases are shared with TRBD1. The CDR3 is 16 amino acids. The V segment lost 5 bases and the J segment 8 bases; nucleotides outside the gene matches: 14. CDR1 SGHNT and CDR2 YENEEA come from the germline V gene.

This clonotype was detected many times. This rearrangement joins TRBV20-1 to TRBJ2-7; D is undetermined. This CDR3 contains 11 residues. Trimming pared 3 bases from V and 5 bases from J, leaving 8 bases between. In germline, CDR1 is DFQATT, CDR2 SNEGSKA (reference sequence). CDR3 in amino acids: CSARTSDEQYF. DNA of the CDR3: TGCAGTGCTAGGACATCAGACGAGCAGTACTTC.

The chain is built from TRBV19 and TRBJ2-1, with 11 bases lining up with TRBD2. This CDR3 contains 16 residues. Germline V gene lookup returns CDR1 LNHDA and CDR2 SQIVND (reference sequence). Losses at the gene ends were 5 bases for V and 2 bases for J; bases not matched to a gene: 5. DNA of the CDR3: TGTGCCAGTAGTCCGATAGCGGGAGGGGCCTACAATGAGCAGTTCTTC. Its protein is CASSPIAGGAYNEQFF.

This clonotype was counted ten times or more. The rearrangement joins TRBV2 to TRBJ1-5, with D uncertain. Looked up from germline, CDR1 is SNHLY and CDR2 is FYNNEI. This CDR3 has 15 amino acids. Trimming pared 2 bases from V and 4 bases from J, leaving 12 bases between. CDR3 loop: CASSELAGINQPQHF. The DNA for the CDR3 is TGTGCCAGCAGTGAACTCGCAGGAATAAATCAGCCCCAGCATTTT.

This clonotype was seen more than once but under ten times. The CDR3 DNA sequence: TGTGCCAGCAGTTTAGCGGGCGAGGGGACAGATACGCAGTATTTT. Its translation: CASSLAGEGTDTQYF. V and J are TRBV28 and TRBJ2-3; D possibly uses TRBD1 or TRBD2 (5 bases each). V gave up 2 bases and J gave up 3 bases, with 12 bases separating them. CDR1 MDHEN and CDR2 SYDVKM come from the germline V gene. This CDR3 spans 15 amino acids.

This clonotype has only a few counts. V and J are TRBV19 and TRBJ2-2; D gene unclear. Germline CDR1 LNHDA, CDR2 SQIVND (reference sequence). The V end was cut by 7 bases, the J end by 0 bases, with 12 bases between. CDR3 length: 15 amino acids. As DNA, the CDR3 is TGTGCCAGTAAACAGACTTCTGCGAACACCGGGGAGCTGTTTTTT. This gives the protein CASKQTSANTGELFF.

This clonotype was recorded a few times. The chain employs TRBV5-1 and TRBJ2-7, with a possible D match to TRBD1 (5 bases). Germline V gene lookup returns CDR1 SGHRS and CDR2 YFSETQ. The CDR3 is made up of 15 amino acids. The ends were cut back, 3 bases at V and 3 bases at J, with 16 bases in the middle. In DNA form, the CDR3 reads TGCGCCAGCAGCTCTCGACAGTTTCAGCTCTACGAGCAGTACTTC. This sequence encodes CASSSRQFQLYEQYF.

The chain recombines TRBV5-6 with TRBJ2-7, with D maybe TRBD2 (5 bases). Germline-derived CDR1 and CDR2 are SGHDT and YYEEEE. Between the trimmed V and J ends, which lost 2 bases and 3 bases, there was a span of 12 bases. The CDR3 spans 14 residues. CDR3 amino acids: CASSLTGIVYEQYF. The CDR3 DNA follows: TGTGCCAGCAGCTTAACGGGGATTGTCTACGAGCAGTACTTC.

This clonotype was counted a few times. The chain has TRBV5-1 and TRBJ2-5, with a tentative D call TRBD1 (6 bases). With 0 bases removed from V and 1 base from J, the gap between germline ends came to 7 bases. The CDR3 spans 14 residues. The germline CDR1 and CDR2 sequences are SGHRS and YFSETQ. The CDR3: CASSLGDIQETQYF. CDR3 DNA sequence: TGCGCCAGCAGCTTGGGGGACATCCAAGAGACCCAGTACTTC.

This clonotype was found many times. The V and J genes are TRBV27 and TRBJ1-1, with no clear D. Trimming took off 8 bases at V and 6 bases at J, with 13 bases between the two ends. Germline CDR1 reads MNHEY; CDR2 reads SMNVEV (reference sequence). The CDR3 extends over 12 amino acids. The CDR3 DNA is TGTGCCAGCGGTACTACGAGGGCTGAAGCTTTCTTT. This sequence encodes CASGTTRAEAFF.

This clonotype was counted many times. This chain joins TRBV28 and TRBJ2-7, with D perhaps TRBD2 (6 bases). CDR1 and CDR2 (germline): MDHEN, SYDVKM. The CDR3 consists of 14 residues. The V end was cut by 2 bases, the J end by 9 bases, with 17 bases between. The CDR3 bases are TGTGCCAGCAGTTTACGTGGAGGGGCCTCTCCGCAGTACTTC. It is translated as CASSLRGGASPQYF.

The gene calls are TRBV7-8 and TRBJ1-3; D might be TRBD1 (6 bases). Germline V gene sequence: CDR1 SGHVS, CDR2 FQNEAQ. The germline V and J ends were trimmed by 3 bases and 10 bases, with 19 bases remaining between them. The CDR3 runs to 15 residues. The CDR3 protein is CASSLGRGQGLTIYF. The CDR3 DNA reads TGTGCCAGCAGCTTGGGCCGGGGGCAGGGGTTAACCATATATTTT.

This clonotype was detected only a few times. V usage is TRBV6-1 and J usage is TRBJ1-1; D not certain. The CDR3 consists of 13 residues. Deletions cut 7 bases from V and 11 bases from J, with 20 bases between. CDR1 is MNHNS and CDR2 is SASEGT in the germline V gene. The CDR3 loop is CASTPHNNVEAFF. The DNA for the CDR3 is TGTGCCAGCACCCCACACAACAACGTGGAGGCTTTCTTT.